The clone carrying this TCR beta chain was counted at least ten times. Unique molecular identifiers were affixed to single, distinct cDNA molecules. MiXCR, applied by TCRdb to the 5' RACE reads, yields one record per CDR3 protein. The sample records more than 25,000 distinct CDR3 sequences, 2.5% to 3.5% being singletons. The entry originates in a study of early T cells in non-severe SARS-CoV-2 infection. Study at large: The study sequenced bulk RNA from unsorted whole blood, with chains unpaired.

Trimming cost V 2 bases and J 5 bases; bases outside gene matches: 10. This CDR3 has 17 residues. This TCR came from an adult who was a healthcare worker with PCR-confirmed SARS-CoV-2 infection or an uninfected control (not recorded which). V gene TRBV12-3 or TRBV12-4 combines with J gene TRBJ1-4; 8 bases are a match to TRBD1. The sample consisted of whole blood. The DNA of the CDR3 is TGTGCCAGCAGTTTATCGGCGGCAGGGGGCCCAAATGAAAAACTGTTTTTT. Protein: CASSLSAAGGPNEKLFF.